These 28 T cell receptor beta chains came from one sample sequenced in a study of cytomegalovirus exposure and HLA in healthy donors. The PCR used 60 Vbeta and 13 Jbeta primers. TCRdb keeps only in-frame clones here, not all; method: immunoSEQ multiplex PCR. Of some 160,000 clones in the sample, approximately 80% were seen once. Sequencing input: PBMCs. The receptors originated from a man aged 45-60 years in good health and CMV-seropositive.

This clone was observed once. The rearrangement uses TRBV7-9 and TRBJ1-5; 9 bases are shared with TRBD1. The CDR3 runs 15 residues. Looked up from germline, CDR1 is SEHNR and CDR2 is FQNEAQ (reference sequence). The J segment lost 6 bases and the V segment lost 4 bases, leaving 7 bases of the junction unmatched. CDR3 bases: TGTGCCAGCAGCTCAGGGACAGGGAATTTTCAGCCCCAGCATTTT. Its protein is CASSSGTGNFQPQHF.

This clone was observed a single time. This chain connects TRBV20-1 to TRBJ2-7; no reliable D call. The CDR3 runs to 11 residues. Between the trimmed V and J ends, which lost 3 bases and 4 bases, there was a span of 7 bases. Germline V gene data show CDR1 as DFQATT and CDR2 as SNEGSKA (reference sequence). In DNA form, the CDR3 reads TGCAGTGCTAGTAGTCTATACGAGCAGTACTTC. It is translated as CSASSLYEQYF.

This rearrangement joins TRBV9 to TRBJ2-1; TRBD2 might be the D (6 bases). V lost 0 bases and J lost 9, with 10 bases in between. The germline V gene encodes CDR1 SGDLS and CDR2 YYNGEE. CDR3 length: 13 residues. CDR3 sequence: CASSVAVGGEQFF. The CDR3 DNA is TGTGCCAGCAGCGTAGCCGTGGGGGGTGAGCAGTTCTTC.

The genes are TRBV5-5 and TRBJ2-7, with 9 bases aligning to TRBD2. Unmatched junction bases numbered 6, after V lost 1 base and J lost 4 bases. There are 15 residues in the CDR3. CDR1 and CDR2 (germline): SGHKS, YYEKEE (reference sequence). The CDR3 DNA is TGTGCCAGCAGCTTGCGGGTAGCGGGGGTGTACGAGCAGTACTTC. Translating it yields CASSLRVAGVYEQYF.

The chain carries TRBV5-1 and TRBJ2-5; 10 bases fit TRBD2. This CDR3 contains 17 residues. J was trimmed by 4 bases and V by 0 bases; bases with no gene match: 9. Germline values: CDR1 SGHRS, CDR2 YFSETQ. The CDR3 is CASSLAPSGGALETQYF. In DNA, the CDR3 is TGCGCCAGCAGCTTGGCCCCCAGCGGGGGGGCTTTAGAGACCCAGTACTTC. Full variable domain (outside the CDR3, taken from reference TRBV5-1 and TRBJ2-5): KAGVTQTPRYLIKTRGQQVTLSCSPISGHRSVSWYQQTPGQGLQFLFEYFSETQRNKGNFPGRFSGRQFSNSRSEMNVSTLELGDSALYLCASSLAPSGGALETQYFGPGTRLLVL.

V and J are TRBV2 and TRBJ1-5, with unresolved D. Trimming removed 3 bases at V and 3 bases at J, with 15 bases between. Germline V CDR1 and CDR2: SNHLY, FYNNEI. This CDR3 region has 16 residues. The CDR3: CASSELGPGDNQPQHF. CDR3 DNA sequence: TGTGCCAGCAGTGAGTTAGGGCCCGGGGACAATCAGCCCCAGCATTTT.

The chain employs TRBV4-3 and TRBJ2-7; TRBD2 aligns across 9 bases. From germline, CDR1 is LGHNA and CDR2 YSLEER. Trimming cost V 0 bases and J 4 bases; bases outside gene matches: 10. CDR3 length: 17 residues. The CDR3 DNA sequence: TGCGCCAGCAGCCAAGAGATTGGGGCGGGGGGGCAATACGAGCAGTACTTC. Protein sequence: CASSQEIGAGGQYEQYF.

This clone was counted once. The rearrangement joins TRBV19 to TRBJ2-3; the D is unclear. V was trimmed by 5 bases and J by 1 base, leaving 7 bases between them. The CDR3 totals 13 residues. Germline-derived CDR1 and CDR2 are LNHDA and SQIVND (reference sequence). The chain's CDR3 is CASSQSRTDTQYF. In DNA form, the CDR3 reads TGTGCCAGTAGTCAGTCTCGCACAGATACGCAGTATTTT.

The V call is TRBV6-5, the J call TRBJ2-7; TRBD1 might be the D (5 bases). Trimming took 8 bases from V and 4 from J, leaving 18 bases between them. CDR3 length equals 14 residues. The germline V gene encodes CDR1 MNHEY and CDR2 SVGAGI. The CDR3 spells CASGAESGPYEQYF. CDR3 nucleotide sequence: TGTGCCAGCGGGGCGGAATCCGGACCATACGAGCAGTACTTC.

CDR3 DNA: TGCAGCGTTGAGGCATCCAAAAACATTCAGTACTTC. Translating it yields CSVEASKNIQYF. The genes are TRBV29-1 and TRBJ2-4; D gene uncertain. The CDR3 sequence is 12 residues long. Looked up from germline, CDR1 is SQVTM and CDR2 is ANQGSEA. V was cut by 3 bases and J by 2 bases, with 5 bases left in between.

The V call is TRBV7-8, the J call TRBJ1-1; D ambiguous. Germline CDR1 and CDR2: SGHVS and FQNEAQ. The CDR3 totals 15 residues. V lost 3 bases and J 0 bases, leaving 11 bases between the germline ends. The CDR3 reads CASSFPGVMNTEAFF. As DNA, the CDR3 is TGTGCCAGCAGCTTCCCCGGGGTGATGAACACTGAAGCTTTCTTT.

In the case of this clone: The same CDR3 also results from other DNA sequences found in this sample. CDR3: CASSLKSGENSPLHF. CDR3 nucleotides: TGTGCCAGCAGCTTAAAATCGGGGGAGAATTCACCCCTCCACTTT. The chain is built from TRBV7-3 and TRBJ1-6; D may be TRBD1 (5 bases). In germline, CDR1 is SGHTA, CDR2 FQGTGA. This CDR3 spans 15 amino acids. V gave up 1 base and J gave up 7 bases, with 11 bases separating them.

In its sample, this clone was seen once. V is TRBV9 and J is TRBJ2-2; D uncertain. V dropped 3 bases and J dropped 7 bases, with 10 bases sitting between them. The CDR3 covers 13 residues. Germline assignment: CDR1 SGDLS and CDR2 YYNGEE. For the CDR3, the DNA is TGTGCCAGCAGCGCCAGATCAGGCGGGGAGCTGTTTTTT. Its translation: CASSARSGGELFF.

The CDR3 nucleotides read TGCAGCGTTGGGGGACAGGGATTAGCCTACGAGCAGTACTTC. This translates into CSVGGQGLAYEQYF. The chain combines TRBV29-1 with TRBJ2-7; TRBD1 matches 9 bases. CDR1 is SQVTM and CDR2 is ANQGSEA in the germline V gene. The CDR3 is 14 residues long. V trimming: 4 bases; J trimming: 2 bases; junction bases outside the gene matches: 6.

In DNA, the CDR3 is TGTGCCAGCAGCTCCGACAGGGGGGAATACAATGAGCAGTTCTTC. Translation: CASSSDRGEYNEQFF. The chain uses TRBV13 and TRBJ2-1, with 9 bases fitting TRBD1. V trimming: 4 bases; J trimming: 4 bases; junction bases outside the gene matches: 5. Germline CDR1 PRHDT, CDR2 FYEKMQ (reference sequence). There are 15 residues in the CDR3.

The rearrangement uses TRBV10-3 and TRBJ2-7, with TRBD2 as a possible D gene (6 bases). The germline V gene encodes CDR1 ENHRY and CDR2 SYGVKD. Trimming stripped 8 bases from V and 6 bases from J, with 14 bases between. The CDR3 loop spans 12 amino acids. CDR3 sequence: CAIARGKSEQYF. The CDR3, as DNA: TGTGCCATCGCCCGGGGGAAGAGCGAGCAGTACTTC.

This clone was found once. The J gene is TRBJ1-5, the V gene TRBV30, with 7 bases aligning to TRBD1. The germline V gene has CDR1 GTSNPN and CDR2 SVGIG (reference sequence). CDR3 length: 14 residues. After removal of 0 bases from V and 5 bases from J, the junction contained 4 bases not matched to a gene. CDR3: CAWSVRGGYQPQHF. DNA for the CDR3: TGTGCCTGGAGTGTACGAGGGGGCTATCAGCCCCAGCATTTT.

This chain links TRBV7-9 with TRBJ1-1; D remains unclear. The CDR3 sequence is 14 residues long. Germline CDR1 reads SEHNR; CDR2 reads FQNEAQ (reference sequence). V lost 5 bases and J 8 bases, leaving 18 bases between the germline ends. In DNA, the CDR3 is TGTGCCAGCAGCCCACCAAATTGGAGCGGGGAAGCTTTCTTT. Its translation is CASSPPNWSGEAFF. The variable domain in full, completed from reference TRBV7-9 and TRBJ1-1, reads DTGVSQNPRHKITKRGQNVTFRCDPISEHNRLYWYRQTLGQGPEFLTYFQNEAQLEKSRLLSDRFSAERPKGSFSTLEIQRTEQGDSAMYLCASSPPNWSGEAFFGQGTRLTVV.

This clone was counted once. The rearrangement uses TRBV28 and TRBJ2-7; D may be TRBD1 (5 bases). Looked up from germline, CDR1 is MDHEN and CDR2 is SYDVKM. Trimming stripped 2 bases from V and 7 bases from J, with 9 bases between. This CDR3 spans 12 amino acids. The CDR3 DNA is TGTGCCAGCAGTTTAGCAGGGTTTGAGCAGTACTTC. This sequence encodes CASSLAGFEQYF.

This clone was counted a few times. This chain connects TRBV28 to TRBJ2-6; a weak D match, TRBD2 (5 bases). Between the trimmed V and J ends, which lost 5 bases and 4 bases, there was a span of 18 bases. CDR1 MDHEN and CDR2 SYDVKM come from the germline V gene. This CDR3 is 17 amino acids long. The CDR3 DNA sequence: TGTGCCAGCAGTCCCATCCTTAGTGGACTCGGGGCCAACGTCCTGACTTTC. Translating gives CASSPILSGLGANVLTF.

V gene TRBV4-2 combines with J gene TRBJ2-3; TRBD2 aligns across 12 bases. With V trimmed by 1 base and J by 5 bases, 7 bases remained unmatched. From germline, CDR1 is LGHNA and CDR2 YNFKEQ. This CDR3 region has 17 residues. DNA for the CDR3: TGTGCCAGCAGCCAAGGTCCTAGCGGGGGGGTGCAAGATACGCAGTATTTT. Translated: CASSQGPSGGVQDTQYF.

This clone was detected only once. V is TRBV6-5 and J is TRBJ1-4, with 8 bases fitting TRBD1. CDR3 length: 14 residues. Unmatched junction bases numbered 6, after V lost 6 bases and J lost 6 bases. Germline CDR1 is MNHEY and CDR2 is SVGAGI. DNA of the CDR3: TGTGCCAGCAGCCCGGGACAGGAGGATGAAAAACTGTTTTTT. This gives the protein CASSPGQEDEKLFF.

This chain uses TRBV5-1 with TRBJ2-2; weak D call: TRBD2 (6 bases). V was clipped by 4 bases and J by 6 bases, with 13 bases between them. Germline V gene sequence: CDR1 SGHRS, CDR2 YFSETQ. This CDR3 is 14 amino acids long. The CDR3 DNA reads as TGCGCCAGCAGCGACCCGGGACTCCCCGGGGAGCTGTTTTTT. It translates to CASSDPGLPGELFF.

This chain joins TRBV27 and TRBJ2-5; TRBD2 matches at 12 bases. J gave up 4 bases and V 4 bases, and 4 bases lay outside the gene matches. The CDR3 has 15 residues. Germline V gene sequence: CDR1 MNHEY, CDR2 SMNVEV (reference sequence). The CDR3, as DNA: TGTGCCAGCAGTTCGCAACTAGCGGGGGGAGAGACCCAGTACTTC. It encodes CASSSQLAGGETQYF.

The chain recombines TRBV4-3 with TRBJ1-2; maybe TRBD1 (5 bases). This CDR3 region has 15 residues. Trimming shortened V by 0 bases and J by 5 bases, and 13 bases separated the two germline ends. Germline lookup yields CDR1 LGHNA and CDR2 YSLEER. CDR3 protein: CASSQDGRAIYGYTF. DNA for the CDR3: TGCGCCAGCAGCCAAGATGGCAGGGCTATATATGGCTACACCTTC.

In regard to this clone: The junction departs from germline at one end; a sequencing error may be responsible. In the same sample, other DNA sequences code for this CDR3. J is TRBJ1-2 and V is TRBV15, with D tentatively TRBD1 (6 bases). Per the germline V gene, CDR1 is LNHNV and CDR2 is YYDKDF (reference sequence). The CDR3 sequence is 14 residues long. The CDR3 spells CATSREGGGYGYTF. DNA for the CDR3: TGTGCCACCAGCAGAGAGGGAGGGGGATATGGTTACACCTTC.

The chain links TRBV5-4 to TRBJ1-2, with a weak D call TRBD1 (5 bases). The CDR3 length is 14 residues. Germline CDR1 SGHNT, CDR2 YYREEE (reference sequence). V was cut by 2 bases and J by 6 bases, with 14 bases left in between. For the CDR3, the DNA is TGTGCCAGCAGCTTTATGCAGGGTGGTCATGGCTACACCTTC. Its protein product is CASSFMQGGHGYTF.

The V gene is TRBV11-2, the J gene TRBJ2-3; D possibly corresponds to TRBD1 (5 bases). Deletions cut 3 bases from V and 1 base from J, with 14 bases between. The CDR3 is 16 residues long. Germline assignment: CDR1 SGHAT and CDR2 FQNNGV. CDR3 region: CASSFYAGSRTDTQYF. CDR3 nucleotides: TGTGCCAGCAGCTTCTATGCAGGGTCCCGCACAGATACGCAGTATTTT.